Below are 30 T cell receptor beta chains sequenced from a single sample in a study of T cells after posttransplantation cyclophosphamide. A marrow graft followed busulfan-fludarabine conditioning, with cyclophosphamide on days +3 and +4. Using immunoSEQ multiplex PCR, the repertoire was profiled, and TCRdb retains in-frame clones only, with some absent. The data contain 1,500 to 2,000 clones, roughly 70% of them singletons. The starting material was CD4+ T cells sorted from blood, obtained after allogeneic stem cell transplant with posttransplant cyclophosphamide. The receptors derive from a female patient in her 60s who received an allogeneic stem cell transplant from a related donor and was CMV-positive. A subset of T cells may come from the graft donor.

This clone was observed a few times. The CDR3 is CASRGSAEAFF. The DNA for the CDR3 is TGTGCCAGCAGGGGGAGCGCTGAAGCTTTCTTT. The chain recombines TRBV6-5 with TRBJ1-1; D is undetermined. V lost 6 bases, J lost 6 bases, and 8 bases lay in between. The CDR3 is 11 amino acids. Germline assignment: CDR1 MNHEY and CDR2 SVGAGI.

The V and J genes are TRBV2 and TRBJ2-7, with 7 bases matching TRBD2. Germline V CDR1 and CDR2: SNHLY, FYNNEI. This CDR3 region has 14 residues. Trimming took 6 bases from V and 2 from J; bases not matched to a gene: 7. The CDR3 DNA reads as TGTGCCAGCAGCCTCCGTGGACTAGCCTACGAGCAGTACTTC. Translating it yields CASSLRGLAYEQYF.

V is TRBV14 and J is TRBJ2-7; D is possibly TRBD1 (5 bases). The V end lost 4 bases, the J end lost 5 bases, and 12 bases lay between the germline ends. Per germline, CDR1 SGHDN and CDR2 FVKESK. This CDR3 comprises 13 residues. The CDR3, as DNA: TGTGCCAGCAGCCGGCAGGGTGGCCACGAGCAGTACTTC. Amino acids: CASSRQGGHEQYF.

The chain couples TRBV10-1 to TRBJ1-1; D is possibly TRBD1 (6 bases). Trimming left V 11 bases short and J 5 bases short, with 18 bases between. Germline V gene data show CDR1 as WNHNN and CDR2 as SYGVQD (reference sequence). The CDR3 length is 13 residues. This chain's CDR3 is CAFIGGVWTEAFF. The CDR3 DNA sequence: TGCGCCTTCATAGGGGGGGTATGGACTGAAGCTTTCTTT.

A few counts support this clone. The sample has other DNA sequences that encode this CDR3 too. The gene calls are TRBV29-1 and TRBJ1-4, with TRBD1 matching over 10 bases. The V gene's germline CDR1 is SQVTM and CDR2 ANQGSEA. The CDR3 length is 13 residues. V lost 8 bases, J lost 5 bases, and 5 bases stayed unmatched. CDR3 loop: CSSTGQGNEKLFF. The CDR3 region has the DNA TGCAGCTCCACGGGACAGGGGAATGAAAAACTGTTTTTT.

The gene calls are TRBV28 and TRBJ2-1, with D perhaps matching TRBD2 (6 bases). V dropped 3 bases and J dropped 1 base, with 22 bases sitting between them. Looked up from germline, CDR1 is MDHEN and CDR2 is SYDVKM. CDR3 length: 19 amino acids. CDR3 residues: CASSFFVGPAGSSYNEQFF. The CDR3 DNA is TGTGCCAGCAGTTTTTTTGTTGGACCGGCCGGGAGTTCCTACAATGAGCAGTTCTTC. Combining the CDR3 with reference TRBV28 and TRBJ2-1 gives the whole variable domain DVKVTQSSRYLVKRTGEKVFLECVQDMDHENMFWYRQDPGLGLRLIYFSYDVKMKEKGDIPEGYSVSREKKERFSLILESASTNQTSMYLCASSFFVGPAGSSYNEQFFGPGTRLTVL.

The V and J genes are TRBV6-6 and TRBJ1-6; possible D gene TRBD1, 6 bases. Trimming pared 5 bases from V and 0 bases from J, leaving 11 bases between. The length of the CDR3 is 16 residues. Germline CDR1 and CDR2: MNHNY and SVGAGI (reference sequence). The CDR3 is CASSRDTSSYNSPLHF. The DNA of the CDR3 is TGTGCCAGCAGTCGGGACACGAGCTCCTATAATTCACCCCTCCACTTT.

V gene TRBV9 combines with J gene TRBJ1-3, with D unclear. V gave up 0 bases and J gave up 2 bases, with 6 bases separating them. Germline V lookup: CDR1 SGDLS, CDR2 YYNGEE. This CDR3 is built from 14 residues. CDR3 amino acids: CASSVAGTGNTIYF. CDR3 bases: TGTGCCAGCAGCGTAGCCGGGACTGGAAACACCATATATTTT.

CDR3 amino acids: CASSLFYTGELFF. In DNA form, the CDR3 reads TGTGCCAGCAGCTTATTCTACACCGGGGAGCTGTTTTTT. This chain connects TRBV7-3 to TRBJ2-2; D ambiguous. CDR1 and CDR2 from the germline V gene are SGHTA and FQGTGA. The germline V and J ends were trimmed by 2 bases and 3 bases, with 4 bases remaining between them. This CDR3 has 13 amino acids.

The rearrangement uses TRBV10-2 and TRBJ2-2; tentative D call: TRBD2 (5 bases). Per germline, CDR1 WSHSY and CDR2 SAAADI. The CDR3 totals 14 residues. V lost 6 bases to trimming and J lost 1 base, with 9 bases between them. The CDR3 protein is CASRPRENTGELFF. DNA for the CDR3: TGCGCCAGCAGACCACGGGAGAACACCGGGGAGCTGTTTTTT.

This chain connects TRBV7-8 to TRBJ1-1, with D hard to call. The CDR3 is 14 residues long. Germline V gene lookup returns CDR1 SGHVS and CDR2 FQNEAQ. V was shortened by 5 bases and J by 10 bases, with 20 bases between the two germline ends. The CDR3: CASSTERLPPIAFF. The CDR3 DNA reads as TGTGCCAGCAGCACCGAGCGGCTCCCCCCTATAGCTTTCTTT.

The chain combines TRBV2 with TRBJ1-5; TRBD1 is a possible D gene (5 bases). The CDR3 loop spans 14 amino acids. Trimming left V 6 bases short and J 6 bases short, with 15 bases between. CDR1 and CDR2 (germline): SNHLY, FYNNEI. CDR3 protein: CASRGFGGGQPQHF. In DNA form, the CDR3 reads TGTGCCAGCAGGGGTTTCGGGGGAGGTCAGCCCCAGCATTTT.

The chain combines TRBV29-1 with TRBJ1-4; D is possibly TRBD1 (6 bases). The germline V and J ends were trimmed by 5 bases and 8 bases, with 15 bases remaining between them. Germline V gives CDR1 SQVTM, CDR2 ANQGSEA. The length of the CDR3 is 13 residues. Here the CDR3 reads CSVNGQGNEKLFF. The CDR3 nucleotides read TGCAGCGTTAACGGCCAGGGGAACGAAAAACTGTTTTTT.

CDR3 in amino acids: CASSEGPGTPYGYTF. CDR3 sequence (DNA): TGTGCCAGCAGTGAAGGCCCCGGGACTCCCTATGGCTACACCTTC. The chain has TRBV6-1 and TRBJ1-2; the D gene is possibly TRBD1 (5 bases). From germline, CDR1 is MNHNS and CDR2 SASEGT. Trimming stripped 1 base from V and 4 bases from J, with 13 bases between. This CDR3 has 15 residues.

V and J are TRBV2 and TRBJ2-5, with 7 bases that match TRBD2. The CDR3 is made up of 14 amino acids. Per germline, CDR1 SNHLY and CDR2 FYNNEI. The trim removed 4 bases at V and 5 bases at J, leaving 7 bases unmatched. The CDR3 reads CASSVTLGGETQYF. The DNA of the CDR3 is TGTGCCAGCAGTGTGACCCTGGGAGGGGAGACCCAGTACTTC.

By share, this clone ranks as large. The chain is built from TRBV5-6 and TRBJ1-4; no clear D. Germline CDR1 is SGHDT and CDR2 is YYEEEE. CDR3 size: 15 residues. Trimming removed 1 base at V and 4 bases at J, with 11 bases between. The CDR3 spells CASSLTGMGNEKLFF. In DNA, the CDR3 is TGTGCCAGCAGCTTGACGGGGATGGGTAATGAAAAACTGTTTTTT.

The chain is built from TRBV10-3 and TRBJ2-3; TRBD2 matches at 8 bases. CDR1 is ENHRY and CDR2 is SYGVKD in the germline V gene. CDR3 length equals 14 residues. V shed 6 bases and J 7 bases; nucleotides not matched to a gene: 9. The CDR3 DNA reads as TGTGCCATCAGAGCGAGCGGGAGTGGAAATACGCAGTATTTT. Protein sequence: CAIRASGSGNTQYF.

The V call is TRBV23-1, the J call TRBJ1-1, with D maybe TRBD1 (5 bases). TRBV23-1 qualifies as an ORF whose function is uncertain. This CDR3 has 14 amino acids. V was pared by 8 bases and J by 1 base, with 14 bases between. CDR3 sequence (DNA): TGCGCCAGCGCACCCTCGGGGGGGAACACTGAAGCTTTCTTT. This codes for CASAPSGGNTEAFF.

The CDR3 is CASSVGPRYTDTQYF. The CDR3 DNA reads TGTGCCAGCAGCGTAGGTCCCAGATACACAGATACGCAGTATTTT. The chain recombines TRBV9 with TRBJ2-3, with no clear D. Per germline, CDR1 SGDLS and CDR2 YYNGEE. CDR3 length equals 15 residues. V was pared by 0 bases and J by 2 bases, with 10 bases between.

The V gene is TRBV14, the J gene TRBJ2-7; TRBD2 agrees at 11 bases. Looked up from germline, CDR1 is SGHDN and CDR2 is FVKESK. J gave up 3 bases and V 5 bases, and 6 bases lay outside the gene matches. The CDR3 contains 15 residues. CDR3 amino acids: CASSSRLAGFYEQYF. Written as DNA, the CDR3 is TGTGCCAGCAGCTCACGACTAGCGGGATTCTACGAGCAGTACTTC. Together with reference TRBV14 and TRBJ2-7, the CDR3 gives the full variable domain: EAGVTQFPSHSVIEKGQTVTLRCDPISGHDNLYWYRRVMGKEIKFLLHFVKESKQDESGMPNNRFLAERTGGTYSTLKVQPAELEDSGVYFCASSSRLAGFYEQYFGPGTRLTVT.

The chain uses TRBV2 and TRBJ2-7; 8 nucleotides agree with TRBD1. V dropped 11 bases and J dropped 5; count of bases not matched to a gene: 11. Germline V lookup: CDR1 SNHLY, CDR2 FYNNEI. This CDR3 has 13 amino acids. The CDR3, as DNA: TGTGCCGGATCCGAGGACAGGGACCACGAGCAGTACTTC. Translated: CAGSEDRDHEQYF.

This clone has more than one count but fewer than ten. The DNA of the CDR3 is TGTGCCAGCAGTGACAACACAGATACGCAGTATTTT. This gives the protein CASSDNTDTQYF. The chain is built from TRBV6-5 and TRBJ2-3; D is undetermined. The CDR3 is made up of 12 amino acids. Per the germline V gene, CDR1 is MNHEY and CDR2 is SVGAGI. Deletions cut 5 bases from V and 2 bases from J, with 5 bases between.

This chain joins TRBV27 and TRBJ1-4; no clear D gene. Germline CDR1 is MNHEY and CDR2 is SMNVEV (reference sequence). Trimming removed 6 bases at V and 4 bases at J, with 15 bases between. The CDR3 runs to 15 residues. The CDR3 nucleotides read TGTGCCAGCAGCTCCCTGAGGCAGCGTAATGAAAAACTGTTTTTT. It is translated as CASSSLRQRNEKLFF. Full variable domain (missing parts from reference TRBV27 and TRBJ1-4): EAQVTQNPRYLITVTGKKLTVTCSQNMNHEYMSWYRQDPGLGLRQIYYSMNVEVTDKGDVPEGYKVSRKEKRNFPLILESPSPNQTSLYFCASSSLRQRNEKLFFGSGTQLSVL.

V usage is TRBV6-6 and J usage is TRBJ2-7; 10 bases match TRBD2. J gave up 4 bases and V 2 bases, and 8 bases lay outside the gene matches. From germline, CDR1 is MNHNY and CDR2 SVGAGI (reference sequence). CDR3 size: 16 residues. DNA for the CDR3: TGTGCCAGCAGTTACAGTAGAAGCGGGGGGGCTTACGAGCAGTACTTC. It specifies CASSYSRSGGAYEQYF.

The CDR3 region has the DNA TGTGCCAGCAGTTACTCGTCCCCCAGTGGTCACTACACCTTC. Protein product: CASSYSSPSGHYTF. The chain carries TRBV6-6 and TRBJ1-2; no clear D gene. CDR3 size: 14 residues. Trimming pared 0 bases from V and 10 bases from J, leaving 15 bases between. The germline gives CDR1 MNHNY, CDR2 SVGAGI (reference sequence).

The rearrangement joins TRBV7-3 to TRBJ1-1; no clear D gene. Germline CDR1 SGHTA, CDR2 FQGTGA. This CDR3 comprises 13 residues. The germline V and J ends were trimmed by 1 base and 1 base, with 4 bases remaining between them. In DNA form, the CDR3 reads TGTGCCAGCAGCTTAAGTAGGAACACTGAAGCTTTCTTT. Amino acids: CASSLSRNTEAFF.

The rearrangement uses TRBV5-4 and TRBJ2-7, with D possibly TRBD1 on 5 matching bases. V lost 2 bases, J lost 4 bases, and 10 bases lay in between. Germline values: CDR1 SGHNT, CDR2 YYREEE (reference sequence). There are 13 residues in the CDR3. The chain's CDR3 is CASSFSRGYEQYF. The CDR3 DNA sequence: TGTGCCAGCAGCTTCTCAAGGGGTTACGAGCAGTACTTC.

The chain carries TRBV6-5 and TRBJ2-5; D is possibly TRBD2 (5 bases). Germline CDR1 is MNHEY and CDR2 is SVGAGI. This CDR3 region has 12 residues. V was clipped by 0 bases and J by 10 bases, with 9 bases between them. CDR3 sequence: CASSYSSGLQYF. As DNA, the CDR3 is TGTGCCAGCAGTTACTCGTCAGGACTCCAGTACTTC.

CDR3 in amino acids: CASSVSGRPDTYNEQFF. The DNA of the CDR3 is TGTGCCAGCAGCGTAAGCGGGAGGCCCGACACCTACAATGAGCAGTTCTTC. V and J are TRBV9 and TRBJ2-1, with TRBD2 identical over 9 bases. V was pared by 1 base and J by 2 bases, with 7 bases of the junction left unmatched. The germline V gene has CDR1 SGDLS and CDR2 YYNGEE. The CDR3 has 17 amino acids. Together with reference TRBV9 and TRBJ2-1, the CDR3 gives the full variable domain: DSGVTQTPKHLITATGQRVTLRCSPRSGDLSVYWYQQSLDQGLQFLIQYYNGEERAKGNILERFSAQQFPDLHSELNLSSLELGDSALYFCASSVSGRPDTYNEQFFGPGTRLTVL.

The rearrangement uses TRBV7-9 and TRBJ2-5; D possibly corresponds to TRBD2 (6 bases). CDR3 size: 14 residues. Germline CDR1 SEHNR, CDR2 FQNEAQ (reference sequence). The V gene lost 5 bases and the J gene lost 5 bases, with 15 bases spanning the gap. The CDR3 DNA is TGTGCCAGCAGCACGAAACAGGCGGGGGAGACCCAGTACTTC. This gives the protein CASSTKQAGETQYF.